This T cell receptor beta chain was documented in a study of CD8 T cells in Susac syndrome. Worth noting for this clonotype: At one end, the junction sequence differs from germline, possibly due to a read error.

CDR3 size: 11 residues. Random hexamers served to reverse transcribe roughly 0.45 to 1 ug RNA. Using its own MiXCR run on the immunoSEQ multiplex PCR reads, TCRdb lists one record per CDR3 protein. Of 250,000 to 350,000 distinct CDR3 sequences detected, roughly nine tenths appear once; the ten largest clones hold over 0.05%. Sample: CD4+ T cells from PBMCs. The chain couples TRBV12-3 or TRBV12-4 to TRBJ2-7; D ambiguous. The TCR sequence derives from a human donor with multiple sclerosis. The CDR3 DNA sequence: TGTGCCAGCAGTCGTTACTACGCGCAGTACTTC. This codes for CASSRYYAQYF.